This TCR beta chain was sequenced for a study of T cell responses to AZD1222 COVID-19 vaccine. Worth noting for this clone: As yet, its antigen is unknown.

Overall study results and limits: None of the repertoires were sampled until the peak T cell response had passed. Only 5 to 7 AZD1222 recipients were seropositive at baseline. Vaccine-associated CD4 TCRs ranged over spike, dominating at 160-218 and 743-854. Following two doses of AZD1222, Spike-specific TCR breadth and depth rose.

Data came from immunoSEQ multiplex PCR; TCRdb stores just in-frame clones and leaves some out. Of 150,000 to 200,000 clones listed, roughly nine tenths were seen once; the top ten hold 2.5% to 3%. The ends were cut back, 7 bases at V and 7 bases at J, with 16 bases in the middle. The CDR3 spans 13 residues. The source of this sequence is an adult in good health. The J gene is TRBJ1-2, the V gene TRBV12-3 or TRBV12-4; tentative D call: TRBD1 (5 bases). Material: peripheral blood, obtained on day 0 of AZD1222 vaccination. This CDR3 is CASTAEYGGGYTF. CDR3 in DNA: TGTGCCAGCACAGCAGAGTACGGGGGTGGCTACACCTTC.